This TCR beta chain was identified in a study of blood T cell repertoires in COVID-19. Study-wide background: Whether acute or convalescent, the COVID-19 samples came from the United States, Italy and Spain. T cells, B-cell-depleted T cells, or PBMCs supplied cDNA or gDNA.

Source study methods: Amplified reference gene primers provided the basis for estimating nucleated cell counts. Profiling relied on immunoSEQ multiplex PCR, and the TCRdb table lists in-frame clones only, not all of them. The DNA gave D and trimming, while V, J and clone size come from that table. The sample shows around 26,000 clones, around 86% of them seen only once. The CDR3 is 15 amino acids. V was cut by 4 bases and J by 2 bases, with 13 bases left in between. Germline loops: CDR1 SGHNT, CDR2 YENEEA. This TCR derives from a woman at least 80 years old with acute or convalescent COVID-19. The V call is TRBV11-3, the J call TRBJ2-3; D gene ambiguous. Sequencing was done on a sample of peripheral blood. Here the CDR3 DNA reads TGTGCCAGCAGCTCCCGGGTCCTATACACAGATACGCAGTATTTT. As protein: CASSSRVLYTDTQYF.